This TCR beta chain appears in the sequencing data of a study of blood T cell repertoires in COVID-19. Study information: Donors in the United States, Italy and Spain gave samples during acute or convalescent COVID-19. In each case, the material was cDNA or gDNA derived from T cells, B-cell-depleted T cells, or PBMCs.

Per the study methods: Reference gene primer amplification gave estimated nucleated cell counts. TCRdb's table, derived via immunoSEQ multiplex PCR, lists solely in-frame clones and lacks some. For V, J and clone size, that table is used; D and trimming come from the DNA. The repertoire has 48,000 or so clones, about 84% of them found once; the top ten carry 5.5% to 7.5%. The specimen was peripheral blood. This sequence originates from a woman in her fifties or sixties with acute or convalescent COVID-19.

CDR3 residues: CSVDFSPSGANVLTF. The CDR3 DNA reads TGCAGCGTTGATTTCAGTCCCTCTGGGGCCAACGTCCTGACTTTC. The genes are TRBV29-1 and TRBJ2-6; D remains unclear. Germline V gene sequence: CDR1 SQVTM, CDR2 ANQGSEA. CDR3 length: 15 residues. The V and J ends lost 3 bases and 0 bases respectively, with 9 bases between them. Full variable domain (rest looked up from reference TRBV29-1 and TRBJ2-6): SAVISQKPSRDICQRGTSLTIQCQVDSQVTMMFWYRQQPGQSLTLIATANQGSEATYESGFVIDKFPISRPNLTFSTLTVSNMSPEDSSIYLCSVDFSPSGANVLTFGAGSRLTVL.